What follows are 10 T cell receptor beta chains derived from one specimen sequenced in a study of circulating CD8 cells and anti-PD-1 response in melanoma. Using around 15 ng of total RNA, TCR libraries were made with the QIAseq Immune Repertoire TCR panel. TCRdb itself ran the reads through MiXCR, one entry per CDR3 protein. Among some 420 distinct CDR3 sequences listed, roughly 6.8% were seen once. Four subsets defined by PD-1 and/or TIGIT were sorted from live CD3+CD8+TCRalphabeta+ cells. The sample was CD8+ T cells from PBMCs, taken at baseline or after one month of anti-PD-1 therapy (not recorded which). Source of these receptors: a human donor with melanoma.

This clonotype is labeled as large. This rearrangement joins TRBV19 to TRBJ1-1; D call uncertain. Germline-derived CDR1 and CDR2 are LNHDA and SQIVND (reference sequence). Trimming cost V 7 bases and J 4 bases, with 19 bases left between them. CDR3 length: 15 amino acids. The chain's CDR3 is CASTQFGSSGTEAFF. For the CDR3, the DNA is TGTGCCAGTACCCAATTCGGATCATCGGGCACTGAAGCTTTCTTT.

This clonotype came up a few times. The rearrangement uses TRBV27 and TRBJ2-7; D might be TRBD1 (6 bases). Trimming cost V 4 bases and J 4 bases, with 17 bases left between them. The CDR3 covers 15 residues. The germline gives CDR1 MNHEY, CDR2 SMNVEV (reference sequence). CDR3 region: CASSSPGTRGYEQYF. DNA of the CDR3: TGTGCCAGCAGTTCGCCCGGGACACGAGGTTACGAGCAGTACTTC.

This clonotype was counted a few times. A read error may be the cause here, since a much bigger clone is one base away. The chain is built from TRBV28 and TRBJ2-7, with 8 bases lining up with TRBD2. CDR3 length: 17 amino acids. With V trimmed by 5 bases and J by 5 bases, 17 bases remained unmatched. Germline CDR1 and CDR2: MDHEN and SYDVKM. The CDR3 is CASSATAGGEIVNEQYF. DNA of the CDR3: TGTGCCAGCAGTGCCACGGCGGGGGGAGAGATCGTAAACGAGCAGTACTTC.

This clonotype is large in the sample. CDR3 region: CSADDRPGSDTQYF. CDR3 nucleotides: TGCAGCGCTGATGACAGGCCTGGGTCTGATACGCAGTATTTT. This rearrangement joins TRBV29-1 to TRBJ2-3; TRBD1 is a possible D gene (6 bases). The CDR3 contains 14 residues. Germline V gene lookup returns CDR1 SQVTM and CDR2 ANQGSEA. The V gene lost 7 bases and the J gene lost 6 bases, with 20 bases spanning the gap.

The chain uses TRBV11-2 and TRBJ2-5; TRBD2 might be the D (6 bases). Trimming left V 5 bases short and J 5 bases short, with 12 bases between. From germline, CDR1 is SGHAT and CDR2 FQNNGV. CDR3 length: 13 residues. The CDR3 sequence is CASSRVRGETQYF. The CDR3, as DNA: TGTGCCAGCAGCCGAGTCCGGGGGGAGACCCAGTACTTC.

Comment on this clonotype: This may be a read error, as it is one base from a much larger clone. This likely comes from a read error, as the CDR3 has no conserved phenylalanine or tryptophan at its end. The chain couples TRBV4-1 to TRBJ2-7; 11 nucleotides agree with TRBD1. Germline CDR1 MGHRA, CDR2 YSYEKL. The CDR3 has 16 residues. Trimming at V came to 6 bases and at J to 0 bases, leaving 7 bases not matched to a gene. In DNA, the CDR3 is TGCGCCAGCAGACAACTCGGGACAGGGGGCTCCTACGAGCAGTACTTA. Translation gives CASRQLGTGGSYEQYL.

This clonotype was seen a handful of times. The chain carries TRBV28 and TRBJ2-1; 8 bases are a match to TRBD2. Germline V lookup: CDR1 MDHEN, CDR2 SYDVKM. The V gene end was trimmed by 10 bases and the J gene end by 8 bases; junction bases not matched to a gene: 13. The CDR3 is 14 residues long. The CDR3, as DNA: TGTGCCACCGTACCCGGGACTAGTTCACATGAGCAGTTCTTC. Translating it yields CATVPGTSSHEQFF.

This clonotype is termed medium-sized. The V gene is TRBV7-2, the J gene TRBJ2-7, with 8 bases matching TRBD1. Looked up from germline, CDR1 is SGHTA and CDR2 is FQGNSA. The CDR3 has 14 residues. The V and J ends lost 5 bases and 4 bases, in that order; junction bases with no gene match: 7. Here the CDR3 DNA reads TGTGCCAGCAGCCCTCGACAGGGGTGGTACGAGCAGTACTTC. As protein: CASSPRQGWYEQYF.

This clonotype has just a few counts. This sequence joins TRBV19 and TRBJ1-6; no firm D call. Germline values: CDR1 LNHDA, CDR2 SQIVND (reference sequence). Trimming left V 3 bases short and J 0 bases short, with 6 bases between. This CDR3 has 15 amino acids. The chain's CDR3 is CASSIESSYNSPLHF. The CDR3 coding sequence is TGTGCCAGTAGTATTGAGAGCTCCTATAATTCACCCCTCCACTTT. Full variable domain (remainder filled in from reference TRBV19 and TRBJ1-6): DGGITQSPKYLFRKEGQNVTLSCEQNLNHDAMYWYRQDPGQGLRLIYYSQIVNDFQKGDIAEGYSVSREKKESFPLTVTSAQKNPTAFYLCASSIESSYNSPLHFGNGTRLTVT.

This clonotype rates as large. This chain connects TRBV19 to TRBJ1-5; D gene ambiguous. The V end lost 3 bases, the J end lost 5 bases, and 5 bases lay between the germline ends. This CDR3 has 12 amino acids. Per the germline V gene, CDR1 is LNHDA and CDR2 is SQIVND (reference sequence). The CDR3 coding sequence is TGTGCCAGTAGTATGCAGGATCAGCCCCAGCATTTT. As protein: CASSMQDQPQHF. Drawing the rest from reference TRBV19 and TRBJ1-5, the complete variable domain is DGGITQSPKYLFRKEGQNVTLSCEQNLNHDAMYWYRQDPGQGLRLIYYSQIVNDFQKGDIAEGYSVSREKKESFPLTVTSAQKNPTAFYLCASSMQDQPQHFGDGTRLSIL.